The 12 T cell receptor beta chains given below trace back to one sample, sequenced in a study of blood T cell repertoires in COVID-19 (dated by TCRdb to 2020 to 2022). To prepare the library, the immunoSEQ multiplex PCR assay was applied. TCRdb took this table from immuneACCESS and kept in-frame rearrangements with V and J called. Such tables lack part of the clones; where checked against another copy, unresolved V genes explain under half of the gap, and the rest is unexplained. The sample data list 21,000 or so clones, and just over 85% of these were observed just once. 3.8% of the sample is held by the ten biggest clonotypes. The sample consisted of peripheral blood. These receptors were collected from a man aged 50 or older with active COVID-19.

This chain uses TRBV6-5 with TRBJ1-1, with 9 bases that match TRBD1. The CDR3 consists of 13 residues. The trim removed 8 bases at V and 7 bases at J, leaving 8 bases unmatched. Germline V gene sequence: CDR1 MNHEY, CDR2 SVGAGI. CDR3 protein: CASFPGQGFEAFF. The CDR3 bases are TGTGCCAGCTTTCCGGGACAGGGATTTGAAGCTTTCTTT.

The chain has TRBV11-2 and TRBJ2-5, with 8 bases identical to TRBD1. Trimming cost V 5 bases and J 5 bases; bases outside gene matches: 16. This CDR3 region has 17 residues. Germline CDR1 is SGHAT and CDR2 is FQNNGV. In nucleotides, the CDR3 is TGTGCCAGCAGCGGCGGAGGGACAGGTCCTTCGCGGGAGACCCAGTACTTC. This sequence encodes CASSGGGTGPSRETQYF.

This clone showed up just once. The rearrangement uses TRBV5-4 and TRBJ2-6; TRBD2 is a possible D gene (7 bases). This CDR3 has 17 amino acids. Trimming shortened V by 6 bases and J by 1 base, and 17 bases separated the two germline ends. CDR1 and CDR2 (germline): SGHNT, YYREEE (reference sequence). The chain's CDR3 is CASTWGGPLSGANVLTF. As DNA, the CDR3 is TGTGCCAGCACCTGGGGGGGGCCTTTGTCTGGGGCCAACGTCCTGACTTTC.

The V call is TRBV5-1, the J call TRBJ2-1; TRBD1 is a possible D gene (6 bases). The length of the CDR3 is 16 residues. CDR1 and CDR2 from the germline V gene are SGHRS and YFSETQ. V lost 0 bases, J lost 6 bases, and 16 bases lay in between. CDR3 sequence (DNA): TGCGCCAGCAGCTTGGCCCAGGCAGGGGTCCTCAATGAGCAGTTCTTC. Protein: CASSLAQAGVLNEQFF.

The chain uses TRBV6-2 or TRBV6-3 and TRBJ2-1; D remains ambiguous. The CDR3 has 13 residues. Trimming left V 2 bases short and J 4 bases short, with 6 bases between. The germline V gene has CDR1 MNHEY and CDR2 SVGEGT. The CDR3 sequence: CASSYVPYNEQFF. The DNA for the CDR3 is TGTGCCAGCAGTTACGTCCCTTACAATGAGCAGTTCTTC.

This sequence joins TRBV20-1 and TRBJ2-3, with D unclear. Trimming took 3 bases from V and 3 from J, leaving 10 bases between them. Germline-derived CDR1 and CDR2 are DFQATT and SNEGSKA (reference sequence). This CDR3 contains 13 residues. CDR3 amino acids: CSASLAETDTQYF. In nucleotides, the CDR3 is TGCAGTGCTAGTCTGGCGGAAACAGATACGCAGTATTTT.

The genes are TRBV7-9 and TRBJ2-1; 9 bases are a match to TRBD2. The CDR3 loop spans 19 amino acids. From germline, CDR1 is SEHNR and CDR2 FQNEAQ (reference sequence). The ends lost 4 bases at V and 1 base at J; junction bases unmatched: 14. The CDR3 protein is CASSSGRASGGPSYNEQFF. CDR3 bases: TGTGCCAGCAGCTCAGGGAGGGCCAGCGGGGGGCCATCCTACAATGAGCAGTTCTTC.

The chain recombines TRBV20-1 with TRBJ2-5; D call uncertain. The length of the CDR3 is 13 residues. V dropped 3 bases and J dropped 4 bases, with 12 bases sitting between them. Per the germline V gene, CDR1 is DFQATT and CDR2 is SNEGSKA (reference sequence). DNA for the CDR3: TGCAGTGCTAGTTCAGGTCCAGGAGAGACCCAGTACTTC. This codes for CSASSGPGETQYF.

The chain links TRBV30 to TRBJ1-3, with TRBD1 matching 8 bases. The CDR3 is 16 residues long. J lost 4 bases, V lost 2 bases, and 10 bases had no gene match. From germline, CDR1 is GTSNPN and CDR2 SVGIG (reference sequence). CDR3 protein: CAWSYYRGRRGNTIYF. CDR3 DNA sequence: TGTGCCTGGAGTTACTACAGGGGGAGGAGGGGAAACACCATATATTTT.

The chain combines TRBV5-6 with TRBJ1-2; no reliable D call. The CDR3 extends over 13 amino acids. The V gene's germline CDR1 is SGHDT and CDR2 YYEEEE. V lost 3 bases, J lost 8 bases, and 14 bases lay in between. This CDR3 reads CASSSERAGGYTF. The CDR3 region has the DNA TGTGCCAGCAGCTCGGAGAGGGCTGGGGGCTACACCTTC. The variable domain in full, with the rest retrieved from reference TRBV5-6 and TRBJ1-2, is DAGVTQSPTHLIKTRGQQVTLRCSPKSGHDTVSWYQQALGQGPQFIFQYYEEEERQRGNFPDRFSGHQFPNYSSELNVNALLLGDSALYLCASSSERAGGYTFGSGTRLTVV.

The chain links TRBV18 to TRBJ2-2; a weak D match, TRBD2 (5 bases). The CDR3 length is 14 residues. The ends were cut back, 6 bases at V and 5 bases at J, with 13 bases in the middle. Germline V gene lookup returns CDR1 KGHSH and CDR2 LQKENI. CDR3 sequence: CASSSRVRTGELFF. DNA of the CDR3: TGTGCCAGCTCCTCGCGGGTCCGGACCGGGGAGCTGTTTTTT.

The V call is TRBV7-8, the J call TRBJ1-2; the match to TRBD1 covers 7 bases. The V gene end was trimmed by 1 base and the J gene end by 4 bases; junction bases not matched to a gene: 3. CDR1 is SGHVS and CDR2 is FQNEAQ in the germline V gene. The CDR3 is made up of 14 amino acids. The CDR3 DNA reads as TGTGCCAGCAGCTTAGAAGGGACAGTCTATGGCTACACCTTC. Protein: CASSLEGTVYGYTF.